These 9 T cell receptor beta chains were all obtained from the same sample, sequenced in a study of blood T cell repertoires in COVID-19. Measured with immunoSEQ multiplex PCR; TCRdb has only the in-frame clones, and not every one. The data show under 200,000 clones, more than 65% seen once. The material sequenced was PBMCs or T cells enriched from blood (not recorded which). All receptors come from a middle-aged woman with acute COVID-19.

This sequence joins TRBV7-9 and TRBJ2-3, with TRBD2 identical over 10 bases. With 5 bases clipped from V and 3 bases from J, the junction kept 2 bases outside the gene matches. The CDR3 totals 14 residues. In germline, CDR1 is SEHNR, CDR2 FQNEAQ (reference sequence). This CDR3 is CASSLGLATDTQYF. As DNA, the CDR3 is TGTGCCAGCAGCCTGGGACTAGCGACAGATACGCAGTATTTT.

As concerns this clone: Additional DNA sequences in this sample encode the identical CDR3. The chain employs TRBV13 and TRBJ2-3; D not resolved. V dropped 5 bases and J dropped 3 bases, with 9 bases sitting between them. The CDR3 sequence is 13 residues long. The germline V gene has CDR1 PRHDT and CDR2 FYEKMQ (reference sequence). In nucleotides, the CDR3 is TGTGCCAGCAGCCTCCGCCGGACAGATACGCAGTATTTT. It codes for CASSLRRTDTQYF.

Concerning this clone itself: The same CDR3 also results from other DNA sequences found in this sample. V is TRBV9 and J is TRBJ2-1; 8 nucleotides match TRBD2. Germline CDR1 is SGDLS and CDR2 is YYNGEE. V shed 0 bases and J 4 bases; nucleotides not matched to a gene: 6. The CDR3 extends over 16 amino acids. The chain's CDR3 is CASSVGASGSYNEQFF. In nucleotides, the CDR3 is TGTGCCAGCAGCGTAGGGGCTAGCGGGTCGTACAATGAGCAGTTCTTC.

The chain links TRBV2 to TRBJ1-4, with 9 nucleotides matching TRBD1. The V and J ends lost 6 bases and 1 base, in that order; junction bases with no gene match: 12. Germline V gene data show CDR1 as SNHLY and CDR2 as FYNNEI. CDR3 size: 18 residues. The CDR3 bases are TGTGCCAGCAGCGCAACCCCGGACAGGGGTGAAACTAATGAAAAACTGTTTTTT. It translates to CASSATPDRGETNEKLFF.

The chain employs TRBV18 and TRBJ1-1, with 8 bases that match TRBD1. Per the germline V gene, CDR1 is KGHSH and CDR2 is LQKENI. V lost 2 bases to trimming and J lost 5 bases; unmatched junction nucleotides: 13. This CDR3 contains 17 residues. CDR3 protein: CASSPKSGGVMGTEAFF. For the CDR3, the DNA is TGTGCCAGCTCACCAAAATCAGGGGGCGTAATGGGTACTGAAGCTTTCTTT.

The CDR3: CASSAPPGGEAFF. CDR3 DNA sequence: TGTGCCAGCAGCGCACCCCCAGGGGGTGAAGCTTTCTTT. This rearrangement joins TRBV7-9 to TRBJ1-1; TRBD1 aligns across 7 bases. The CDR3 has 13 amino acids. The junction had 7 bases not matched to a gene; V was cut back by 5 bases and J by 7 bases. Germline-derived CDR1 and CDR2 are SEHNR and FQNEAQ (reference sequence).

The V and J genes are TRBV3-1 (or the pseudogene TRBV3-2) and TRBJ2-3; 9 nucleotides align to TRBD2. With V trimmed by 3 bases and J by 9 bases, 10 bases remained unmatched. Germline V gene lookup returns CDR1 LGHDT and CDR2 YNNKEL (reference sequence). The CDR3 is 15 residues long. CDR3 nucleotides: TGTGCCAGCAGCCAGTTAGCGGGAGAAGGTAGCACGCAGTATTTT. As protein: CASSQLAGEGSTQYF.

This chain uses TRBV18 with TRBJ2-7, with unresolved D. This CDR3 region has 15 residues. Trimming cost V 0 bases and J 0 bases, with 9 bases left between them. Germline-derived CDR1 and CDR2 are KGHSH and LQKENI. The CDR3 DNA sequence: TGTGCCAGCTCACCACCGAACAGCCACTCCTACGAGCAGTACTTC. Its translation: CASSPPNSHSYEQYF.

V is TRBV4-2 and J is TRBJ2-5, with 7 nucleotides matching TRBD2. With V trimmed by 0 bases and J by 4 bases, 8 bases remained unmatched. The CDR3 runs 16 residues. Germline V gene data show CDR1 as LGHNA and CDR2 as YNFKEQ. The CDR3, as DNA: TGTGCCAGCAGCCAAGAAACCACGGGGAGGGGAGAGACCCAGTACTTC. Translating gives CASSQETTGRGETQYF.